Listed below are T cell receptor beta chains from one sample, sequenced in a study of blood T cell repertoires in COVID-19. This table comes from immunoSEQ multiplex PCR, and its TCRdb copy is limited to in-frame clones, with some not included. This table has some 450,000 clones, approximately 90% appearing once. The sample comprised peripheral blood. Receptors were obtained from a man aged 18 to 30 with COVID-19, enrolled during active disease. Each CDR3 is given with its conserved first and last residue. Each record gives: CDR3 length, V gene, clone size, J gene, CDR3 protein. A row's size may be missing; if present it is once, few, many or a size class.

CDR3 length: 15
V gene: TRBV5-4
clone size: .
J gene: TRBJ1-4
CDR3 protein: CASSQRMGGGEKLFF

CDR3 length: 14
V gene: TRBV2
clone size: .
J gene: TRBJ2-7
CDR3 protein: CASGSERGRYEQYF

CDR3 length: 12
V gene: TRBV2
clone size: .
J gene: TRBJ2-7
CDR3 protein: CASKAGSYEQYF

CDR3 length: 16
V gene: TRBV7-6
clone size: once
J gene: TRBJ2-7
CDR3 protein: CASSFFRGTGGYEQYF

CDR3 length: 14
V gene: TRBV2
clone size: .
J gene: TRBJ2-1
CDR3 protein: CASSPVTGGHEQFF

CDR3 length: 16
V gene: TRBV29-1
clone size: .
J gene: TRBJ1-2
CDR3 protein: CSVEDSTTGAIYGYTF

CDR3 length: 19
V gene: TRBV10-1
clone size: once
J gene: TRBJ2-7
CDR3 protein: CASSESGLAGGGTLYEQYF

CDR3 length: 15
V gene: TRBV3-1/TRBV3-2
clone size: .
J gene: TRBJ1-2
CDR3 protein: CASSHRNQGRDGYTF

CDR3 length: 16
V gene: TRBV7-8
clone size: .
J gene: TRBJ1-4
CDR3 protein: CASSFRTFATNEKLFF

CDR3 length: 13
V gene: TRBV6-6
clone size: .
J gene: TRBJ1-5
CDR3 protein: CASSQQDNQPQHF

CDR3 length: 12
V gene: TRBV11-2
clone size: .
J gene: TRBJ1-1
CDR3 protein: CASSSGISRAFF

CDR3 length: 16
V gene: TRBV19
clone size: .
J gene: TRBJ2-1
CDR3 protein: CASSGASWRIGGEQFF

CDR3 length: 17
V gene: TRBV10-2
clone size: .
J gene: TRBJ2-4
CDR3 protein: CASGGLSGRVTKNIQYF

CDR3 length: 16
V gene: TRBV30
clone size: .
J gene: TRBJ1-5
CDR3 protein: CAWKSLPRTENQPQHF

CDR3 length: 14
V gene: TRBV7-2
clone size: .
J gene: TRBJ1-6
CDR3 protein: CASSLYRDDSPLHF

CDR3 length: 15
V gene: TRBV11-2
clone size: .
J gene: TRBJ2-1
CDR3 protein: CASSTGTSGPNEQFF

CDR3 length: 15
V gene: TRBV6-1
clone size: .
J gene: TRBJ1-1
CDR3 protein: CASSEYLRVNTEAFF

CDR3 length: 12
V gene: TRBV3-1/TRBV3-2
clone size: .
J gene: TRBJ2-7
CDR3 protein: CASSQSTYEQYF

CDR3 length: 16
V gene: TRBV3-1/TRBV3-2
clone size: .
J gene: TRBJ2-1
CDR3 protein: CASSLQTSGNYNEQFF

CDR3 length: 15
V gene: TRBV6-5
clone size: .
J gene: TRBJ2-7
CDR3 protein: CASRRGTPISYEQYF

CDR3 length: 15
V gene: TRBV27
clone size: .
J gene: TRBJ1-1
CDR3 protein: CASSIQGYENTEAFF

CDR3 length: 17
V gene: TRBV5-1
clone size: .
J gene: TRBJ2-6
CDR3 protein: CASSLARGWTGANVLTF

CDR3 length: 15
V gene: TRBV4-1
clone size: few
J gene: TRBJ1-5
CDR3 protein: CASSQDHDRSKPQHF

CDR3 length: 11
V gene: TRBV5-5
clone size: .
J gene: TRBJ2-5
CDR3 protein: CASSFEAVEHF

CDR3 length: 15
V gene: TRBV4-1
clone size: .
J gene: TRBJ2-2
CDR3 protein: CASSHAGGPTGELFF

CDR3 length: 14
V gene: TRBV5-8
clone size: .
J gene: TRBJ1-2
CDR3 protein: CASSLGQSNIGYTF

CDR3 length: 13
V gene: TRBV7-2
clone size: .
J gene: TRBJ2-7
CDR3 protein: CASSLRGDYEQYF

CDR3 length: 13
V gene: TRBV5-5
clone size: .
J gene: TRBJ2-1
CDR3 protein: CASSLGAHNEQFF

CDR3 length: 13
V gene: TRBV9
clone size: .
J gene: TRBJ2-2
CDR3 protein: CASSGTNTGELFF

CDR3 length: 15
V gene: TRBV20-1
clone size: .
J gene: TRBJ2-3
CDR3 protein: CSASLVGLAEFTQYF

CDR3 length: 12
V gene: TRBV5-5
clone size: .
J gene: TRBJ2-7
CDR3 protein: CASSPPSYEQYF

CDR3 length: 14
V gene: TRBV3-1/TRBV3-2
clone size: .
J gene: TRBJ2-7
CDR3 protein: CASSLGQTSYEQYF

CDR3 length: 17
V gene: TRBV7-6
clone size: .
J gene: TRBJ2-3
CDR3 protein: CASSPPGLAGGMDTQYF

CDR3 length: 13
V gene: TRBV15
clone size: .
J gene: TRBJ2-4
CDR3 protein: CATSRGGEDIQYF

CDR3 length: 12
V gene: TRBV10-2
clone size: .
J gene: TRBJ1-1
CDR3 protein: CASSEEQTEAFF

CDR3 length: 15
V gene: TRBV7-9
clone size: once
J gene: TRBJ1-3
CDR3 protein: CASSQGGFSGNTIYF

CDR3 length: 14
V gene: TRBV7-6
clone size: .
J gene: TRBJ2-5
CDR3 protein: CASSLGGAQETQYF